This TCR beta chain was recorded in a study of T-cell reconstitution after alpha-beta-depleted transplantation in children. Notes on the study in general: Some patients' high day-60 TCRbeta diversity was attributed to recipient cells surviving conditioning.

There are many counts of this clonotype. Its specificity is not known. This sample's TCRbeta library carried unique molecular identifier barcodes. TCRdb used MiXCR to reprocess the PCR reads, holding one entry per CDR3 protein. The sample holds hundreds of thousands of distinct CDR3 sequences, roughly 14% seen once. Looked up from germline, CDR1 is SGHTA and CDR2 is FQGNSA. This CDR3 comprises 14 residues. The V gene lost 2 bases and the J gene lost 3 bases, with 8 bases spanning the gap. This TCR derives from a girl aged 2-10 years with congenital amegakaryocytic thrombocytopenia, due to receive a stem cell transplant. V and J are TRBV7-2 and TRBJ2-1; weak D call: TRBD1 (6 bases). Sequencing was performed on PBMCs, taken before TCRalphabeta/CD19-depleted stem cell transplant. The CDR3 here is CASSLIRGYNEQFF. CDR3 in DNA: TGTGCCAGCAGCTTAATCAGGGGCTACAATGAGCAGTTCTTC.